This T cell receptor beta chain was recorded in a study of blood T cell repertoires in COVID-19 (dated by TCRdb to between 2020 and 2021). Notes on the research overall: Samples from collaborators originated in the United States, Italy and Spain and spanned both the acute and convalescent phases of COVID-19. The repertoires were made available in a free public database intended to serve as a resource for research on the immune response to SARS-CoV-2. Samples were obtained from the ongoing ImmuneRACE study (first 160 participants) and from about 1,300 subjects provided by 6 global collaborators. HLA class I and class II types, where available, came from metadata supplied by the sample provider rather than from assay-based typing. A de-identified subject ID, COVID-19 status, age in years and sex were almost always included in the sample metadata. Deeply sampled blood TCRbeta repertoires from subjects exposed to, actively infected with, or recovered from COVID-19 were included in the dataset. The material from the prospective study consisted of cDNA or gDNA derived from T cells, B-cell-depleted T cells, or PBMCs. Overall study outcomes, separate from this receptor: The quantity of clinical and demographic metadata differed by source and by participant and was supplied without curation.

The immunoSEQ Assay, a bias-controlled multiplex PCR, was used to amplify TCRbeta CDR3 regions from genomic DNA. Per the authors' processing: The number of nucleated cells in each sample was estimated from the amplification of reference gene primers within the assay. To quantify the absolute abundance of each unique TCRbeta CDR3 rearrangement, sequence reads were collapsed and filtered. For each sample, productive Simpson clonality was calculated as the square root of Simpson's diversity index across productive rearrangements. In TCRdb, the immuneACCESS table is reduced to in-frame sequences with V and J assigned. These tables do not hold every clone; where another copy was compared, an unresolved V gene accounts for under half, and the others remain unexplained. The V and J calls and clone size were taken over from that table, and D and trimming were inferred from the DNA. Counted in this sample were roughly 420,000 clones; more than 75% of them appeared once. The ten largest clones add up to 0.95% to 1% of the sample.

In this sample, this clone turned up a few times. Its binding antigen is unknown. Base qualities are missing; no much larger clone stands one base away. Participants in the prospective study were enrolled through a virtual design, were aged roughly 18 to 100 years, and lived in fewer than 30 United States geographic areas. To assign participants to cohorts, the prospective study relied on clinical history that participants themselves reported in a screening survey and a study questionnaire. In the prospective study, whole blood, serum and a nasopharyngeal or oropharyngeal swab were collected from each participant by mobile phlebotomists. Additional blood draws and questionnaires over an approximately two-month period could optionally be provided by prospective study participants. Before DNA extraction, blood samples from the prospective study were shipped at room temperature or frozen. This receptor was identified in a woman between 25 and 40 years old with acute COVID-19. The specimen was PBMCs or T cells enriched from blood (not recorded which).

Here is the DNA: TGCAGCGTTGAACTATCTGGGGGCACTGGCTACACCTTC. This encodes CSVELSGGTGYTF. The chain links TRBV29-1 with TRBJ1-2, with TRBD1 as a weak D call on 6 bases. The cysteine opens and the phenylalanine closes a CDR3 of 13 amino acids. Only the CDR3 DNA stays, 39 bases, in frame from base 1. Trimming takes 2 bases from V and 7 bases from J, and the germline ends sit 14 bases apart. The germline V gene gives CDR1 as SQVTM and CDR2 as ANQGSEA.